This T cell receptor (beta chain) comes out of a study of CD8 T cell repertoires and HIV-1 epitope variants. Whole-study context: Twenty-five autologous and known Gag and Nef epitope variant peptides each stimulated T cells separately. Epitopes were three Gag families plus Nef HW9 and YT9.

Generated by immunoSEQ multiplex PCR, the TCRdb table keeps only in-frame clones and is missing some. The sample lists over 6,000 clones, 55% to 80% occurring once. V lost 2 bases and J lost 10, with 12 bases in between. This CDR3 has 13 amino acids. Germline values: CDR1 MNHEY, CDR2 SVGAGI. There are a few counts of this clone. What it binds is not known. Sequencing was carried out using cultured CD8+ T cells derived from PBMCs. The TCR originated in a male donor with HIV. V is TRBV6-5 and J is TRBJ2-1, with D perhaps TRBD1 (6 bases). CDR3 in amino acids: CASSYVDSREQFF. The CDR3 DNA sequence: TGTGCCAGCAGTTACGTGGACAGCCGGGAGCAGTTCTTC.